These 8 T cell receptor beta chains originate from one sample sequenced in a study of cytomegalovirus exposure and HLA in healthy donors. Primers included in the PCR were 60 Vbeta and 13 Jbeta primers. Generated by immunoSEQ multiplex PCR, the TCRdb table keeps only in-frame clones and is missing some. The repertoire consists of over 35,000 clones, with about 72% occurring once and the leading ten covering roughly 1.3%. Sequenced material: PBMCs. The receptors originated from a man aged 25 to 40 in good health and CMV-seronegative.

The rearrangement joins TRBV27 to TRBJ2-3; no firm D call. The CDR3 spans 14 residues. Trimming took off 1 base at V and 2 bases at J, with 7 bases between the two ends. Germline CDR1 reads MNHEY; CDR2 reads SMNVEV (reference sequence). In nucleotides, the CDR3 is TGTGCCAGCAGTTTATGGTACAACACAGATACGCAGTATTTT. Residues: CASSLWYNTDTQYF.

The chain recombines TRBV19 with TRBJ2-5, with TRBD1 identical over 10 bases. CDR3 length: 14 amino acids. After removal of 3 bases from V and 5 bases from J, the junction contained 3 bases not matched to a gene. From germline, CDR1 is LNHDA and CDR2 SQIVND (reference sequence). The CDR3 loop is CASSMDRGRETQYF. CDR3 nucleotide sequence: TGTGCCAGTAGTATGGACAGGGGGAGGGAGACCCAGTACTTC.

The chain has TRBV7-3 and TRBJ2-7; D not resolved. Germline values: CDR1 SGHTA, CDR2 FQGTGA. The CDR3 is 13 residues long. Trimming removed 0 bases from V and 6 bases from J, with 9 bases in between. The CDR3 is CASSLTAQREQYF. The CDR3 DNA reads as TGTGCCAGCAGCTTAACGGCTCAACGCGAGCAGTACTTC.

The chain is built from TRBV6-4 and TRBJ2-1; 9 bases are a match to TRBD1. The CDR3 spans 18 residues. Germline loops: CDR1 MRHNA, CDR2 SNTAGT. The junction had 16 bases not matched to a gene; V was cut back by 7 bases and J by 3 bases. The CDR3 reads CASILRDRETALYNEQFF. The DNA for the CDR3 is TGTGCCAGCATCCTCCGGGACAGGGAGACTGCCCTCTACAATGAGCAGTTCTTC.

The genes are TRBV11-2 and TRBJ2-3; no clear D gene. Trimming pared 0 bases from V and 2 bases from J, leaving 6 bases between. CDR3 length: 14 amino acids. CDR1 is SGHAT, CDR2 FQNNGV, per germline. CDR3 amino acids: CASSLERSTDTQYF. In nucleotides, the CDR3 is TGTGCCAGCAGCTTAGAACGGTCCACAGATACGCAGTATTTT.

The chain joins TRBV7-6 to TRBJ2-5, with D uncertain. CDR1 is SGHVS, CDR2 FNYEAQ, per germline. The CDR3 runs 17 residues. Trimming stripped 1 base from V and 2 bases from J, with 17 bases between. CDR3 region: CASSLETIDFPQETQYF. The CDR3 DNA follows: TGTGCCAGCAGCTTAGAAACGATAGATTTTCCACAAGAGACCCAGTACTTC.

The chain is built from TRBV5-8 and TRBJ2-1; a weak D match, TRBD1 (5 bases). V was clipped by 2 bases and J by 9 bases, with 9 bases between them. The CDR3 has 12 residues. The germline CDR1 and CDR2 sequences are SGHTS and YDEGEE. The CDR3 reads CASSFQGFEQFF. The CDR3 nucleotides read TGTGCCAGCAGCTTTCAGGGTTTTGAGCAGTTCTTC.

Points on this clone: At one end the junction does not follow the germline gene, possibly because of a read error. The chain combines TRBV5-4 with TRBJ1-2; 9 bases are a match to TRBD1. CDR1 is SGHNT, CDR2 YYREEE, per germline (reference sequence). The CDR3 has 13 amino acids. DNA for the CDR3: TGTGCCAGCAGCTTGGAATACCGGGACAGGGAGTGCTTC. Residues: CASSLEYRDRECF. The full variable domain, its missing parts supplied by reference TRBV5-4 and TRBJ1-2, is ETGVTQSPTHLIKTRGQQVTLRCSSQSGHNTVSWYQQALGQGPQFIFQYYREEENGRGNFPPRFSGLQFPNYSSELNVNALELDDSALYLCASSLEYRDRECFGSGTRLTVV.